This T cell receptor (beta chain) stems from a study of shared clonotypes between healthy human individuals. V was pared by 4 bases and J by 2 bases, with 12 bases between. Germline V gene lookup returns CDR1 SGHNT and CDR2 YYREEE (reference sequence). The CDR3 is made up of 14 amino acids. Genomic DNA per cell subset filled all wells of several immunoSEQ plates. Sorted-subset replicate PCRs used roughly 210 ng of genomic DNA. This amount corresponded to 33,000 or so T cell genomes. The data were produced by immunoSEQ multiplex PCR, yet TCRdb's version contains in-frame clones alone and is incomplete. The sample carries about 2 million clones, roughly 95% recorded once.

Sequencing was done on a sample of naive CD4+ T cells sorted from blood. The subset denotes: CD45RA+ positively selected. This TCR derives from a man between 18 and 29 years old in good health. This sequence joins TRBV5-4 and TRBJ1-1, with D possibly being TRBD1 (5 bases). As DNA, the CDR3 is TGTGCCAGCAGCCCAAGGGACGGTAACACTGAAGCTTTCTTT. As protein: CASSPRDGNTEAFF.